This TCR beta chain came from a study of T cells in Graves' hyperthyroidism and ophthalmopathy. Regarding the study as a whole: Blood also carried most thyroid clonotypes expanded above 0.001.

The table lists this clonotype with a few counts. The antigen is not known. RNA transcripts served as the template for amplifying TCR beta CDR3 regions. HTBI primers drove first-round RT-PCR of the TCR CDR3. TCRdb analysed the multiplex PCR reads with MiXCR anew, one entry per CDR3 protein. The sample contains approximately 400,000 distinct CDR3 sequences, approximately 15% of which appear only once. This CDR3 region has 15 residues. V shed 3 bases, J shed 5 bases, and the junction held 3 bases outside the gene matches. Germline CDR1 KGHDR, CDR2 SFDVKD. The definition of stable Graves' hyperthyroidism was no ophthalmopathy progression within 18 months. Newly diagnosed patients aged 18 to 65 had hyperthyroidism of under 2 months' duration. The diagnoses drew upon clinical symptoms, serum thyroxine and TRAb, thyroid ultrasound and orbital computed tomography.

The V and J genes are TRBV24-1 and TRBJ1-4; 9 bases are a match to TRBD1. The sequence derives from a woman aged 60-70 years with Graves' hyperthyroidism. The material sequenced was blood. DNA for the CDR3: TGTGCCACCAGTGATACCGGGACAGGGAATGAAAAACTGTTTTTT. Translated, it gives CATSDTGTGNEKLFF.